Given below is one T cell receptor beta chain in context. Its recognized antigen is unknown. Nothing much larger sits one base from this clone, and base qualities are not available. The sample comes from a study of glioma-infiltrating T cells after dendritic cell vaccination (dated by TCRdb to 2016 to 2017). Regarding the complete study: Of the approximately 15 glioblastoma patients in the cohort, all drawn from Phase I and II dendritic cell vaccination trials, 9 were newly diagnosed and 6 had recurrent disease. Survival after dendritic cell vaccination was correlated with TCR sequencing metrics, including TIL content and tumor-blood repertoire overlap. The vaccine was prepared from monocyte-derived dendritic cells that were cultured for seven days with IL-4 and GM-CSF and then pulsed overnight with autologous tumor lysate. In glioblastoma patients vaccinated with dendritic cells, deep sequencing of TCR beta CDR3 regions served to measure the amount of tumor-infiltrating lymphocytes and to compare repertoires between tumor and blood. Between about 2003 and 2012, patients were given autologous tumor lysate-pulsed dendritic cell vaccination. Each patient got three intradermal injections of the dendritic cell vaccine, spaced at biweekly intervals, in the arm below the axilla.

The immunoSEQ assay amplified TCRB CDR3 regions from approximately 2 micrograms of genomic DNA, or from all available DNA when less than that amount was available. The multiplex PCR relied on 60 forward primers for TCR V beta segments and 13 reverse primers for J beta segments. To estimate the number of reads per starting template, synthetic control templates were added to each sample at limiting dilution. Sequencing produced 87 bp reads on the Illumina HiSeq System. As for how the authors treated the data: PCR and sequencing errors were removed by merging closely related sequences with a nearest neighbor algorithm. TCR overlap was defined as the percentage of unique tumor TCR beta sequences that were also present in the same patient's peripheral blood. Not all clones reach the TCRdb copy of this immuneACCESS table, which keeps in-frame sequences only. Checked studies attribute under half of the gap to unresolved V genes and leave the rest unexplained. V and J calls and clone size are those listed in that table; D and trimming were worked out from the DNA. The sample table holds tens of thousands of clones, of which roughly 87% were seen once. The ten largest clones take up 6% to 8.5% of the sample.

The investigation overall reported the following: The three-group TCR overlap response model was described as speculative and requiring prospective validation. The cohort was small and heterogeneous, and full blood and tumor sets were available for few patients, with initial-recurrent tumor pairs available for even fewer patients. Longer time to progression and overall survival after dendritic cell vaccination were predicted by higher estimated pretreatment TIL content. TCR clonality showed no direct relationship with survival, which suggests that a diverse polyclonal response may be important.

The time point label, read with the paper, signifies: after dendritic cell vaccination, including at tumor progression/relapse. Patients were selected for having adequate residual fresh-frozen tumor tissue and more than two years of available survival data. Molecular status otherwise varied across the glioblastoma patients, but none of them carried an isocitrate dehydrogenase mutation. PBMC were collected before vaccination, two weeks after the third vaccination, and at tumor progression if tumor progression occurred. The Qiagen DNeasy Blood extraction Kit was used for extraction of genomic DNA. CDR1 and CDR2 are read off the germline V gene as SQVTM and ANQGSEA. There are 16 amino acids in the CDR3, from cysteine to phenylalanine inclusive. Only the CDR3 DNA is retained, 48 bases long and in frame from the first base. The V end loses 6 bases and the J end loses 1 base, and a stretch of 19 bases separates them.

The chain uses TRBV29-1 and TRBJ2-1, and TRBD1 may be the D gene, going by 5 matching bases. This clonotype was sampled from a human donor with glioblastoma. The specimen comprised blood, sampled after dendritic cell vaccination. The CDR3 loop reads CSVASQVPFSYNEQFF. The bases are TGCAGCGTAGCCTCACAGGTGCCCTTTTCCTACAATGAGCAGTTCTTC.